This T cell receptor (beta chain) comes out of a study of T cell repertoires in cytomegalovirus infection. The CDR3 is made up of 11 amino acids. Trimming took 6 bases from V and 8 from J; bases not matched to a gene: 1. Germline assignment: CDR1 ENHRY and CDR2 SYGVKD. TCRdb re-analysed the reads in MiXCR, keeping a single row per CDR3 protein. The repertoire holds approximately 910,000 distinct CDR3 sequences, around 32% seen once, with around an eighth in the top ten. This clonotype was detected only a few times. Its matching antigen is unknown. Sequencing was performed on cultured CD8+ T cells from PBMCs, taken from culture after CMV antigen stimulation. The clonotype was recovered from a human donor in good health (CMV status not recorded). Some clones in this sample may be carry-over from other donors' samples. The rearrangement links TRBV10-3 to TRBJ1-2; 9 bases fit TRBD1. The CDR3 nucleotides are TGTGCCATCAGGACAGGGGGAGGCTACACCTTC. Its translation is CAIRTGGGYTF.